One sample yielded the 17 T cell receptor beta chains listed below, sequenced in a study of T-cell memory formation after mild COVID-19. TCRdb processed the 5' RACE reads anew with MiXCR; each CDR3 protein has one entry. The sample records about 170,000 distinct CDR3 sequences, 13% being singletons. Source material: PBMCs or a T cell subset sorted from them (not recorded which). These receptor sequences come from a man between 18 and 35 years old who had mild COVID-19 (a few samples of this study predate the infection). Cell type and time point are not known.

This clonotype was counted between two and nine times. The V and J genes are TRBV7-2 and TRBJ2-1; unclear D gene. Trimming shortened V by 5 bases and J by 9 bases, and 14 bases separated the two germline ends. Germline V lookup: CDR1 SGHTA, CDR2 FQGNSA. CDR3 size: 13 residues. CDR3 sequence reads: CASSQPLPSEQFF. CDR3 DNA sequence: TGTGCCAGCAGCCAACCACTACCCAGTGAGCAGTTCTTC.

About this clonotype: Mismatch with germline at one junction end may stem from a read error. J is TRBJ1-3 and V is TRBV7-9; no reliable D call. The CDR3 loop spans 14 amino acids. Germline V gives CDR1 SEHNR, CDR2 FQNEAQ (reference sequence). For the CDR3, the DNA is TGTGCCAGAAGCTTAGGGCGCGCTGGAAACACCATATATTTT. Translated, it gives CARSLGRAGNTIYF. Using reference TRBV7-9 and TRBJ1-3 for the parts outside the CDR3, the full variable domain is DTGVSQNPRHKITKRGQNVTFRCDPISEHNRLYWYRQTLGQGPEFLTYFQNEAQLEKSRLLSDRFSAERPKGSFSTLEIQRTEQGDSAMYLCARSLGRAGNTIYFGEGSWLTVV.

This clonotype showed up just a few times. The J gene is TRBJ2-1, the V gene TRBV12-3 or TRBV12-4; D might be TRBD2 (6 bases). V was trimmed by 5 bases and J by 9 bases, leaving 11 bases between them. The CDR3 is made up of 12 amino acids. Here the CDR3 reads CASSRLDAEQFF. The CDR3 DNA reads TGTGCCAGCAGTCGACTAGACGCTGAGCAGTTCTTC.

Written as DNA, the CDR3 is TGTGCCAGTAGTATTACGGGGTGGACCGGGGAGCTGTTTTTT. Translation: CASSITGWTGELFF. The chain carries TRBV19 and TRBJ2-2; the D gene is possibly TRBD2 (5 bases). Trimming removed 3 bases at V and 5 bases at J, with 10 bases between. Germline V gene data show CDR1 as LNHDA and CDR2 as SQIVND (reference sequence). There are 14 residues in the CDR3.

The CDR3 protein is CATRQNGGALPTGELFF. The CDR3 nucleotides are TGTGCCACCCGCCAAAACGGGGGGGCCCTCCCCACCGGGGAGCTGTTTTTT. The genes are TRBV5-5 and TRBJ2-2; 8 bases are shared with TRBD2. CDR3 size: 17 residues. In germline, CDR1 is SGHKS, CDR2 YYEKEE (reference sequence). V shed 9 bases and J 4 bases; nucleotides not matched to a gene: 17.

The J gene is TRBJ1-2, the V gene TRBV20-1, with a tentative D call TRBD1 (6 bases). Germline assignment: CDR1 DFQATT and CDR2 SNEGSKA (reference sequence). This CDR3 has 11 amino acids. V was trimmed by 5 bases and J by 8 bases, leaving 12 bases between them. The CDR3 DNA reads TGCAGTGCTGGTCAGGGGCGCGGCTACACCTTC. Encoded protein: CSAGQGRGYTF.

V usage is TRBV5-1 and J usage is TRBJ2-3; a possible D gene is TRBD2 (5 bases). Germline V lookup: CDR1 SGHRS, CDR2 YFSETQ. V was pared by 1 base and J by 2 bases, with 11 bases between. The CDR3 has 15 residues. The CDR3 DNA follows: TGCGCCAGCAGCTTGATTGCGGGCACCACAGATACGCAGTATTTT. The encoded protein is CASSLIAGTTDTQYF.

The rearrangement uses TRBV3-1 and TRBJ1-5, with D uncertain. This CDR3 spans 12 amino acids. CDR1 and CDR2 (germline): LGHDT, YNNKEL (reference sequence). Trimming removed 2 bases at V and 6 bases at J, with 5 bases between. CDR3: CASSQSGQPQHF. As DNA, the CDR3 is TGTGCCAGCAGCCAATCCGGTCAGCCCCAGCATTTT.

This clonotype was seen a few times. The CDR3 DNA follows: TGTGCCAGCAGCCTGGCGGGGGAAGTCGGTGGCTACACCTTC. This sequence encodes CASSLAGEVGGYTF. This chain links TRBV7-2 with TRBJ1-2; D may be TRBD1 (5 bases). Between the trimmed V and J ends, which lost 5 bases and 7 bases, there was a span of 17 bases. CDR1 SGHTA and CDR2 FQGNSA come from the germline V gene. The CDR3 totals 14 residues.

The chain recombines TRBV5-5 with TRBJ2-7, with TRBD2 as a possible D gene (5 bases). Deletions cut 4 bases from V and 4 bases from J, with 18 bases between. The CDR3 spans 15 residues. Per germline, CDR1 SGHKS and CDR2 YYEKEE (reference sequence). CDR3 sequence reads: CASSPRTLLAYEQYV. Written as DNA, the CDR3 is TGTGCCAGCAGCCCGCGGACCCTGTTAGCGTACGAGCAGTACGTC.

This clonotype was seen only a few times. V gene TRBV14 combines with J gene TRBJ2-5; 7 bases map to TRBD2. Per the germline V gene, CDR1 is SGHDN and CDR2 is FVKESK. This CDR3 has 12 amino acids. Trimming took 4 bases from V and 9 from J; bases not matched to a gene: 5. CDR3 DNA: TGTGCCAGCAGCCGGTCAGCGGGGCCCCAGTACTTC. This gives the protein CASSRSAGPQYF.

This chain uses TRBV12-3 or TRBV12-4 with TRBJ2-7; D is undetermined. The CDR3 runs 14 residues. Trimming took off 1 base at V and 4 bases at J, with 11 bases between the two ends. Here the CDR3 DNA reads TGTGCCAGCAGTTTAGGTAACAGCTTTTACGAGCAGTACTTC. Translating it yields CASSLGNSFYEQYF.

This clonotype has just a few counts. V usage is TRBV15 and J usage is TRBJ2-4; the D gene is possibly TRBD2 (5 bases). CDR1 and CDR2 from the germline V gene are LNHNV and YYDKDF (reference sequence). The V end lost 1 base, the J end lost 5 bases, and 18 bases lay between the germline ends. There are 17 residues in the CDR3. The CDR3 here is CATSRGRLASTENIQYF. Written as DNA, the CDR3 is TGTGCCACCAGCAGAGGGAGGCTAGCTAGTACCGAAAACATTCAGTACTTC. Variable domain in full (rest from reference TRBV15 and TRBJ2-4): DAMVIQNPRYQVTQFGKPVTLSCSQTLNHNVMYWYQQKSSQAPKLLFHYYDKDFNNEADTPDNFQSRRPNTSFCFLDIRSPGLGDTAMYLCATSRGRLASTENIQYFGAGTRLSVL.

The CDR3, as DNA: TGTGCCAGCAGCTTAGTGGGGACAGGGACCATTAATTCACCCCTCCACTTT. Its translation: CASSLVGTGTINSPLHF. The J gene is TRBJ1-6, the V gene TRBV7-2; TRBD1 matches at 9 bases. This CDR3 is built from 17 residues. The V segment lost 1 base and the J segment 6 bases; nucleotides outside the gene matches: 7. Looked up from germline, CDR1 is SGHTA and CDR2 is FQGNSA.

The genes are TRBV7-2 and TRBJ2-1; no clear D gene. Trimming left V 8 bases short and J 1 base short, with 12 bases between. CDR1 and CDR2 from the germline V gene are SGHTA and FQGNSA. CDR3 size: 14 residues. DNA of the CDR3: TGTGCCAGCGGACGGACGAGTTCCTACAATGAGCAGTTCTTC. Its translation: CASGRTSSYNEQFF.

The rearrangement uses TRBV7-6 and TRBJ2-3; 8 bases align to TRBD1. The V and J ends lost 3 bases and 0 bases, in that order; junction bases with no gene match: 5. The CDR3 sequence is 16 residues long. Germline CDR1 is SGHVS and CDR2 is FNYEAQ. CDR3 sequence (DNA): TGTGCCAGCAGCTTTCGGCAGGGGGCTAGCACAGATACGCAGTATTTT. Its protein product is CASSFRQGASTDTQYF.

Ten or more counts support this clonotype. The rearrangement joins TRBV24-1 to TRBJ2-3; no clear D gene. This CDR3 is built from 13 residues. CDR1 and CDR2 (germline): KGHDR, SFDVKD. V was clipped by 4 bases and J by 3 bases, with 7 bases between them. CDR3 protein: CATSEGRTDTQYF. CDR3 nucleotides: TGTGCCACCAGTGAGGGCCGGACAGATACGCAGTATTTT.